This TCR beta chain originates from a study of T cell repertoires in cytomegalovirus infection. Study-level background: Well-studied HLA-B-restricted epitopes and recently identified HLA-C-restricted epitopes of CMV were both used in the study. From public TCR beta signatures came an indication of both CMV infection and matching HLA type. Study findings and constraints: HLA-C-restricted CMV clonotypes gave the most frequent clonotype in two of eight donors. People with CMV and the relevant HLA were identified by cumulative public TCR beta family frequency.

This clonotype came up a few times. Its matching antigen is unknown. TCRdb re-called the reads with MiXCR, one entry per CDR3 protein. The sample lists around 77,000 distinct CDR3 sequences; 20% to 25% were seen once. Trimming removed 3 bases at V and 4 bases at J, with 19 bases between. The CDR3 extends over 17 amino acids. Looked up from germline, CDR1 is LGHNA and CDR2 is YSLEER. The sequencing used CD8+ T cells from cultured PBMCs, collected from culture after CMV antigen stimulation. The gene calls are TRBV4-3 and TRBJ1-5, with a weak D call TRBD1 (5 bases). The receptor's source is a human donor in good health (CMV status not recorded). Some clones in this sample may be carry-over from other donors' samples. CDR3 residues: CASSHKSEDAGNQPQHF. In DNA, the CDR3 is TGCGCCAGCAGCCATAAGTCCGAAGATGCAGGGAATCAGCCCCAGCATTTT.